These T cell receptor beta chains were read from a single sample in a study of T cells in Graves' hyperthyroidism and ophthalmopathy. TCRdb reprocessed the multiplex PCR reads via MiXCR and lists one record per CDR3 protein. Here the sample spans 250,000 to 300,000 distinct CDR3 sequences, about an eighth being singletons. The sample consisted of blood. The source of these receptors is a woman aged 25 to 39 with Graves' hyperthyroidism that later progressed to Graves' ophthalmopathy. Each CDR3 is given with its conserved first and last residue. A D gene is named only where the DNA matches it firmly. Only part of the rows carry a size: once, few, many, or a class if the clone is expanded.

D	size	V	J	CDR3	DNA
-	many	TRBV13	TRBJ1-1	CASSLKTGWTEAFF	TGTGCCAGCAGCTTAAAGACAGGATGGACTGAAGCTTTCTTT
-	-	TRBV7-2	TRBJ2-3	CASSSGVYSTDTQYF	TGTGCCAGCAGCTCCGGGGTTTATAGCACAGATACGCAGTATTTT
-	many	TRBV18	TRBJ1-1	CASSPPGRSNTEAFF	TGTGCCAGCTCACCTCCTGGACGGTCGAACACTGAAGCTTTCTTT
-	many	TRBV20-1	TRBJ2-1	CSAALFQGEQFF	TGCAGTGCTGCGCTTTTCCAGGGCGAGCAGTTCTTC
-	many	TRBV6-1	TRBJ1-2	CASSEPTLNYGYTF	TGTGCCAGCAGTGAACCAACTTTAAACTATGGCTACACCTTC
-	many	TRBV7-9	TRBJ1-1	CASSLDRGGTEAFF	TGTGCCAGCAGCTTAGATCGGGGCGGCACTGAAGCTTTCTTT
-	many	TRBV29-1	TRBJ2-3	CSVEDWSGRSTDTQYF	TGCAGCGTTGAAGATTGGAGCGGGCGGAGCACAGATACGCAGTATTTT
TRBD2	many	TRBV3-1	TRBJ2-7	CASSRERGPYEQYF	TGTGCCAGCAGCCGTGAGCGGGGACCCTACGAGCAGTACTTC
-	-	TRBV14	TRBJ1-2	CASSQSNKGSYGYTF	TGTGCCAGCAGCCAATCCAATAAGGGGTCCTATGGCTACACCTTC
-	few	TRBV6-1	TRBJ2-3	CASISRVASTDTQYF	TGTGCCAGCATATCCCGGGTGGCTAGCACAGATACGCAGTATTTT
-	many	TRBV7-2	TRBJ2-1	CASSLGRLSYEQFF	TGTGCCAGCAGCTTAGGCCGGCTTAGCTATGAGCAGTTCTTC
TRBD2	many	TRBV12-3/TRBV12-4	TRBJ2-1	CASRLGGGFNGEQFF	TGTGCCAGCAGACTCGGGGGGGGTTTTAATGGTGAGCAGTTCTTC
TRBD1	many	TRBV7-2	TRBJ2-3	CASRLGQGRTDTQYF	TGTGCCAGCAGACTTGGACAGGGGAGGACAGATACGCAGTATTTT
TRBD1	many	TRBV6-2/TRBV6-3	TRBJ2-6	CASSTSRGQDFSGANVLTF	TGTGCCAGCAGCACCTCGAGGGGACAGGACTTCTCTGGGGCCAACGTCCTGACTTTC
-	few	TRBV7-2	TRBJ2-7	CASSLGLSGRGPYEQYF	TGTGCCAGCAGCTTAGGTCTCTCTGGACGGGGACCCTACGAGCAGTACTTC
-	-	TRBV4-1	TRBJ1-5	CASSRGVGNQPQHF	TGCGCCAGCAGCCGAGGCGTCGGGAATCAGCCCCAGCATTTT
-	many	TRBV20-1	TRBJ1-1	CSAKDGPMNTEAFF	TGCAGTGCCAAGGACGGACCTATGAACACTGAAGCTTTCTTT
-	many	TRBV10-3	TRBJ1-1	CAIRQGRNTEAFF	TGTGCCATCAGACAGGGCAGGAACACTGAAGCTTTCTTT
-	-	TRBV6-1	TRBJ1-6	CASSEAESSYNSPLHF	TGTGCCAGCAGTGAAGCGGAGAGCTCCTATAATTCACCCCTCCACTTT
TRBD2	-	TRBV11-2	TRBJ2-5	CASSFGLAGVRQTQYF	TGTGCCAGCAGCTTCGGCCTAGCGGGGGTCCGGCAGACCCAGTACTTC
-	-	TRBV6-2/TRBV6-3	TRBJ2-3	CASTVQATSTDTQYF	TGTGCCAGCACCGTACAGGCGACTAGCACAGATACGCAGTATTTT
-	-	TRBV14	TRBJ2-1	CASSQDRYKQFF	TGTGCCAGCAGCCAAGATCGCTATAAGCAGTTCTTC
-	many	TRBV11-2	TRBJ2-5	CASRNPGLDQETQYF	TGTGCCAGCAGGAACCCGGGACTGGACCAAGAGACCCAGTACTTC
TRBD1	-	TRBV10-3	TRBJ2-7	CAISLTQGGYEQYF	TGTGCCATCAGCCTAACACAGGGGGGTTACGAGCAGTACTTC
-	many	TRBV18	TRBJ2-5	CASSPPPSKETQYF	TGTGCCAGCTCACCACCACCGTCTAAAGAGACCCAGTACTTC
-	few	TRBV19	TRBJ1-2	CASSTQEPAAVGYTF	TGTGCCAGTAGTACCCAGGAACCGGCCGCCGTTGGCTACACCTTC
-	many	TRBV6-1	TRBJ2-7	CASSSGLRYEQYF	TGTGCCAGCAGTTCAGGGTTACGATACGAGCAGTACTTC
-	many	TRBV20-1	TRBJ2-1	CSACRDSDNEQLF	TGCAGTGCCTGCAGGGACTCCGACAATGAGCAGCTCTTC